Below, one T cell receptor (beta chain) is given with its context. This clonotype occurred a few times. This receptor's antigen is unknown. No base quality information exists; no much larger clone differs at one position. V and J are truncated by 2 bases and 4 bases respectively, leaving an intervening sequence of 8 bases. The CDR3, cysteine through phenylalanine, is 12 amino acids long. Solely the CDR3 DNA is kept, with 36 bases framed from the first base. The germline V gene gives CDR1 as SQVTM and CDR2 as ANQGSEA. Sequencing took place on an Illumina HiSeq 2500. First-strand cDNA was synthesized using Superscript III and a set of TRAV- and TRBV-specific primers, so that both TCRalpha and TCRbeta chains were covered. TCRs were amplified with Phusion for 20 PCR cycles, with a constant-region primer paired with the adapter attached to the V primers. The isolated mRNA was amplified using the MessageAmp II aRNA Amplification Kit, with in vitro transcription performed for about 15 hours at 37 degrees C. The Dynabeads mRNA DIRECT Purification Kit was used to isolate mRNA for TCR sequencing. Indexed Illumina adapters were added in a second approximately 27-cycle Phusion PCR, and the resulting products were purified with AMPure XP beads. Processing in the source paper ran as follows. Using custom Perl scripts, TCR sequences that encoded the same protein were pooled, out-of-frame sequences were dropped, and the abundance of each clonotype was calculated. Any TCR sequence backed by just one read was left out of the analysis. The metrics used to describe the repertoires included Shannon entropy, Gini index, clonality, richness, and the frequency of TCRs shared between repertoires. Clones were called with MiXCR by TCRdb after fastp trimmed the public reads at Q25, and only in-frame beta chains were retained. Entries are consolidated by CDR3 protein sequence, retaining the most common genes and DNA. None of the V and J calls come from the authors' own analysis; TCRdb made them. This sample has 55,000 to 80,000 distinct CDR3 sequences in its table, and 26% of those were observed once. The ten largest clones add up to around 6.7% of the sample.

The intended sense of this specimen's time point label: before trial treatment. Donors were enrolled in RACIN, a single-arm phase I dose-escalation trial in which nivolumab, ipilimumab, aspirin, low-dose cyclophosphamide and low-dose radiotherapy were combined. To be eligible, a patient needed to have an advanced solid tumor that was TIL-negative. The sample originates from a study of low-dose radiotherapy and immunotherapy resistance in tumors (dated by TCRdb to 2022 to 2024). Describing the broader study: Cohort 1 received 0.5 Gy per fraction every 2 weeks, with a prescribed total PTV dose of 6.5 Gy. Starting on cycle 1 day 1, patients took 300 mg of aspirin by mouth once daily for four cycles. Cyclophosphamide 200 mg/m2 was given intravenously every two weeks, one day before each radiation and immunotherapy administration. Patients were given nivolumab as a 240 mg flat dose every two weeks and ipilimumab at 1 mg/kg every six weeks, with both drugs delivered intravenously. Eight patients were included in the translational analysis: three from the first dose cohort and the first five from the second dose cohort. In Cohort 2, 1 Gy per fraction was delivered every two weeks, for a total of 13 Gy over 26 weeks. Randomization of trial participants into treatment groups was not performed.

The chain couples TRBV29-1 to TRBJ2-5, with the D call perhaps TRBD1 or TRBD2, each one matching 6 bases. This sequence originates from a male donor with rectosigmoid adenocarcinoma. This specimen consisted of PBMCs, obtained before treatment. The CDR3 reads as follows: CSVEKGGETQYF. The nucleotide sequence is TGCAGCGTTGAAAAGGGGGGAGAGACCCAGTACTTC.